This T cell receptor (beta chain) comes out of a study of shared clonotypes between healthy human individuals. Study at large: The study used three CD4 naive, three CD4 memory, two CD8 naive and one CD8 memory plate per donor.

V was pared by 5 bases and J by 7 bases, with 11 bases between. The CDR3 runs to 11 residues. Looked up from germline, CDR1 is GTSNPN and CDR2 is SVGIG (reference sequence). TCRdb keeps only in-frame clones here, not all; method: immunoSEQ multiplex PCR. The sample gives 980,000 or so clones, over 75% of which show up once; about 1.5% is in the top ten. Input material: memory CD4+ T cells sorted from blood. Subset indicated: CD45RA-negative fraction. This TCR was sampled from a young man in good health. The chain is built from TRBV30 and TRBJ1-2; D uncertain. The DNA of the CDR3 is TGTGCCTGGGTGGGCGGACCTGGCTACACCTTC. Protein sequence: CAWVGGPGYTF.